This T cell receptor (beta chain) derives from a study of T cell repertoires in cytomegalovirus infection. Trimming shortened V by 7 bases and J by 5 bases, and 14 bases separated the two germline ends. The germline CDR1 and CDR2 sequences are SGHVS and FQNEAQ. The CDR3 consists of 14 residues. MiXCR, run by TCRdb on the reads, gives a single entry per CDR3 protein. The data show 150,000 to 200,000 distinct CDR3 sequences, roughly 27% seen once. There are many counts of this clonotype. The chain joins TRBV7-8 to TRBJ2-2; no reliable D call. Sequences were obtained from PBMCs. This receptor was obtained from a human donor in good health (CMV status not recorded). Some clones in this sample may be carry-over from other donors' samples. This CDR3 reads CASTPLANTGELFF. In DNA form, the CDR3 reads TGTGCCAGCACCCCTTTAGCTAATACCGGGGAGCTGTTTTTT.